This T cell receptor (beta chain) was obtained from a study of blood T cell repertoires in COVID-19 (dated by TCRdb to the early 2020s). A note on the overall study: Samples covering the acute and convalescent phases of COVID-19 were provided by collaborators in the United States, Italy and Spain. Samples were obtained from the ongoing ImmuneRACE study (first 160 participants) and from about 1,300 subjects provided by 6 global collaborators. The prospective study material was composed of cDNA or gDNA derived from T cells, B-cell-depleted T cells, or PBMCs. Deeply sampled blood TCRbeta repertoires from subjects exposed to, actively infected with, or recovered from COVID-19 were included in the dataset. A freely available public database, intended as a resource for researchers studying the immune response to SARS-CoV-2, is where the repertoires were released. Where HLA class I and class II types were available, the types were taken from metadata supplied by the sample provider, not from assay-based typing. The sample metadata nearly always contained a de-identified subject ID, COVID-19 status, age in years and sex. Summary of the overall study and its limitations: The quantity of clinical and demographic metadata differed by source and by participant and was supplied without curation.

As regards this clone: Its antigen is currently not known. Per-nucleotide qualities are absent, and no much larger clonotype sits a single base away.

TCRbeta CDR3 regions were amplified from genomic DNA using the immunoSEQ Assay, a bias-controlled multiplex PCR. The paper's data handling went like this. Nucleated cell counts per sample were estimated from amplification of reference gene primers within the assay. To quantify the absolute abundance of each unique TCRbeta CDR3 rearrangement, sequence reads were collapsed and filtered. For each sample, productive Simpson clonality was calculated as the square root of Simpson's diversity index across productive rearrangements. TCRdb limited this immuneACCESS table to in-frame rearrangements with V and J called. A share of clones is missing; checked studies link under half to unresolved V genes, and the rest is unexplained. The V and J calls and clone size come from that table; D and trimming were worked out from the DNA. The sample includes hundreds of thousands of clones, with roughly 89% observed a single time. The top ten constitute roughly a tenth of the sample.

Participants in the prospective study were enrolled through a virtual design, were aged about 18 to 89 years, and lived in approximately 25 United States geographic areas. In the prospective study, cohorts were assigned on the basis of participant-reported clinical history obtained from a screening survey and a study questionnaire. For ImmuneRACE Cohort 3, a participant was defined as recovered based on two consecutive negative NP/OP PCR tests, clearance by a healthcare professional, or resolution of symptoms. Mobile phlebotomists in the prospective study collected whole blood, serum and a nasopharyngeal or oropharyngeal swab from every participant. Additional blood draws and questionnaires over an approximately two-month period could optionally be provided by prospective study participants. Before DNA extraction, blood samples from the prospective study were shipped at room temperature or frozen.

The receptor was isolated from a woman aged 25 to 39 who had recovered from COVID-19. Material for sequencing was PBMCs or T cells enriched from blood (not recorded which).

The DNA sequence is given as TGTGCCTGGAGGACTAGCGGGAGCTCCTACGAGCAGTACTTC. Its product reads: CAWRTSGSSYEQYF. The sequence joins TRBV30 to TRBJ2-7, with 12 bases matching TRBD2. The germline V gene encodes CDR1 GTSNPN and CDR2 SVGIG (reference sequence). After removal of 3 bases from V and 0 bases from J, the junction retains 0 bases not matched to a gene. The CDR3 measures 14 amino acids from cysteine to phenylalanine. The read is trimmed to its CDR3 DNA, 42 bases read in frame from base 1.